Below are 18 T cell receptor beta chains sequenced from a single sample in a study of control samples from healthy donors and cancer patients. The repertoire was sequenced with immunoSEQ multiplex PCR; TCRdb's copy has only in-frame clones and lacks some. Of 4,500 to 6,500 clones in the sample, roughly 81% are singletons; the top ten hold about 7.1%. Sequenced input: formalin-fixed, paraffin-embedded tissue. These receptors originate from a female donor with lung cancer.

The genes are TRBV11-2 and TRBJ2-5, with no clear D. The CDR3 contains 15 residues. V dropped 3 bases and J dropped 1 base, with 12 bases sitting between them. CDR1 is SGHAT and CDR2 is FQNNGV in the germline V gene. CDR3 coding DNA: TGTGCCAGCAGCTTGTCGGGCACCCTCCAAGAGACCCAGTACTTC. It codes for CASSLSGTLQETQYF.

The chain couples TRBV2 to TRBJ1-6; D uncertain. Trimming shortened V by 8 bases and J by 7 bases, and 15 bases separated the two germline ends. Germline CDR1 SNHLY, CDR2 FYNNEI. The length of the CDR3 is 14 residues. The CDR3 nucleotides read TGTGCCAGCTCGCCACCGAACAAAAATTCACCCCTCCACTTT. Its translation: CASSPPNKNSPLHF.

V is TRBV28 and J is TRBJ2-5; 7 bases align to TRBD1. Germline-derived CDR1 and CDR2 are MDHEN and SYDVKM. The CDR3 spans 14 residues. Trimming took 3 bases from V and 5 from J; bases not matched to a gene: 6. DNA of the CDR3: TGTGCCAGCAGTTTGACCACAGGGGCGGAGACCCAGTACTTC. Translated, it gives CASSLTTGAETQYF. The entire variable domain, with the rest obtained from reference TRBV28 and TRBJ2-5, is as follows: DVKVTQSSRYLVKRTGEKVFLECVQDMDHENMFWYRQDPGLGLRLIYFSYDVKMKEKGDIPEGYSVSREKKERFSLILESASTNQTSMYLCASSLTTGAETQYFGPGTRLLVL.

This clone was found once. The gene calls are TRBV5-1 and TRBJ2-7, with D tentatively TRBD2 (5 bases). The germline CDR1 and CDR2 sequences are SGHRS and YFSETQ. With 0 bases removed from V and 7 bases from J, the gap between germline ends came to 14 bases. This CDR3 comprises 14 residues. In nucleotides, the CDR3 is TGCGCCAGCAGCTTGGTCAGCGGTAGAACGGAGCAGTACTTC. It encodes CASSLVSGRTEQYF.

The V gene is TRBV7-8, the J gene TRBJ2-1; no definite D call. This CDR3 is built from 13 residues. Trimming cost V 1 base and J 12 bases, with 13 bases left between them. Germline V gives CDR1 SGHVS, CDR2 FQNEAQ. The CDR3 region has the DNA TGTGCCAGCAGCTTAGAGGTAGACGAAGGGCAGTTCTTC. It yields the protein CASSLEVDEGQFF.

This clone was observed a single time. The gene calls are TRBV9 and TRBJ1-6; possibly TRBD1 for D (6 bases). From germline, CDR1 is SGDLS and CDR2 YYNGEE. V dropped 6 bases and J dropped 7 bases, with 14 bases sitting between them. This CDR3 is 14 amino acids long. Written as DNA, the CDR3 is TGTGCCAGCAACAGGGAGGGATTCAATTCACCCCTCCACTTT. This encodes CASNREGFNSPLHF.

CDR3 region: CAWSGLAGGSLGELFF. CDR3 DNA sequence: TGTGCCTGGAGTGGCCTAGCGGGAGGTAGCCTCGGGGAGCTGTTTTTT. The chain has TRBV30 and TRBJ2-2; 11 bases match TRBD2. CDR1 is GTSNPN, CDR2 SVGIG, per germline (reference sequence). J lost 7 bases, V lost 1 base, and 8 bases had no gene match. The CDR3 consists of 16 residues.

The CDR3 reads CASSARSGANVLTF. The CDR3 DNA is TGTGCCAGCAGCGCACGCTCTGGGGCCAACGTCCTGACTTTC. The J gene is TRBJ2-6, the V gene TRBV9; D is undetermined. V was pared by 3 bases and J by 0 bases, with 4 bases between. The CDR3 length is 14 residues. Germline V CDR1 and CDR2: SGDLS, YYNGEE.

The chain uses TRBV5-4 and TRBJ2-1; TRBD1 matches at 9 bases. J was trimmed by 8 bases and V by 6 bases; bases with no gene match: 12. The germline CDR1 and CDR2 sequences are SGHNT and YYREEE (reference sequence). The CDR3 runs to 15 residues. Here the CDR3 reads CASTIGGQGWYEQFF. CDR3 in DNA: TGTGCCAGCACCATTGGGGGACAGGGATGGTATGAGCAGTTCTTC.

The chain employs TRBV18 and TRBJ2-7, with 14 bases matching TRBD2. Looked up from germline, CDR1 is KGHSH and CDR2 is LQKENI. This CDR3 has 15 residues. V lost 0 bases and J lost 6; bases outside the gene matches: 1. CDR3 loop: CASSPPTSGRGEQYF. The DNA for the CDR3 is TGTGCCAGCTCACCACCGACTAGCGGGAGGGGCGAGCAGTACTTC.

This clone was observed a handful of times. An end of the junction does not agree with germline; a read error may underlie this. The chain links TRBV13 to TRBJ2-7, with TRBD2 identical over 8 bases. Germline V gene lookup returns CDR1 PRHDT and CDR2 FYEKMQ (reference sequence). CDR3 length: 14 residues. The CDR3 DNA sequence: TGTGCCAGCAGCTCCCTTGAGCGGGGGAGGGAGCAGCACTTC. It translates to CASSSLERGREQHF.

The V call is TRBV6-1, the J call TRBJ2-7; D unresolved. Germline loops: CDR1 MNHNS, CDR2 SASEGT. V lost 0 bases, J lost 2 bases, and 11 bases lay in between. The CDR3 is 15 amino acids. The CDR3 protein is CASSEARTPTYEQYF. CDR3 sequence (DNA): TGTGCCAGCAGTGAAGCTAGGACCCCGACCTACGAGCAGTACTTC.

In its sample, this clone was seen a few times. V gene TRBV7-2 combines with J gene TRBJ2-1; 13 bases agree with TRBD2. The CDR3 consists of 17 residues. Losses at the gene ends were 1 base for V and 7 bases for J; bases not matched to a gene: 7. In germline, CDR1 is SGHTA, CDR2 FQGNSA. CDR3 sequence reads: CASSLEGTSGRANEQFF. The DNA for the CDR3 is TGTGCCAGCAGCTTAGAGGGAACTAGCGGGAGGGCAAATGAGCAGTTCTTC. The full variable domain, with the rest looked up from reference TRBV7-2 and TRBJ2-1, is GAGVSQSPSNKVTEKGKDVELRCDPISGHTALYWYRQSLGQGLEFLIYFQGNSAPDKSGLPSDRFSAERTGGSVSTLTIQRTQQEDSAVYLCASSLEGTSGRANEQFFGPGTRLTVL.

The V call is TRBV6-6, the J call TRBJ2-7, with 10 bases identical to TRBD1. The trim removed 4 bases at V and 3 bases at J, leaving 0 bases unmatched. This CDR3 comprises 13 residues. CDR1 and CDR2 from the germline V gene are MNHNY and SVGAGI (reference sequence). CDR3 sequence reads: CASSWTGGYEQYF. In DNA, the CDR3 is TGTGCCAGCAGTTGGACAGGGGGCTACGAGCAGTACTTC.

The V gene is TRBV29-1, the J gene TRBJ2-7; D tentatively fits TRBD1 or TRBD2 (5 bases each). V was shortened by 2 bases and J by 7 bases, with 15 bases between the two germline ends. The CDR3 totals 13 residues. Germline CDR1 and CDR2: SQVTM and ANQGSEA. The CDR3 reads CSVEIGQGGEQYF. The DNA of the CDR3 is TGCAGCGTTGAAATCGGGCAGGGCGGGGAGCAGTACTTC.

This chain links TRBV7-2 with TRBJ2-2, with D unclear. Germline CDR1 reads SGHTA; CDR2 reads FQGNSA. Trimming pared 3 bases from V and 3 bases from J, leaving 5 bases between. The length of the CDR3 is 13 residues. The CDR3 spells CASSFSDTGELFF. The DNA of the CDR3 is TGTGCCAGCAGCTTTTCGGACACCGGGGAGCTGTTTTTT.

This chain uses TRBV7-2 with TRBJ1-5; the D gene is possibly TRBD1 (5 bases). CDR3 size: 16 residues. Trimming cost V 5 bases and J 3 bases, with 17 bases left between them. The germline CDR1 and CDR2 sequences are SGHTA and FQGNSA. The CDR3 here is CASSLGAGTHNQPQHF. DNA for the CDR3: TGTGCCAGCAGCCTAGGGGCTGGTACCCACAATCAGCCCCAGCATTTT.

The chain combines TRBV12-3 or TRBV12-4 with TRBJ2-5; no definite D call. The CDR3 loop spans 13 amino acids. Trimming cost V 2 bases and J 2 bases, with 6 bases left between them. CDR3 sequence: CASSLQVQETQYF. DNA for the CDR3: TGTGCCAGCAGTTTACAGGTTCAAGAGACCCAGTACTTC.